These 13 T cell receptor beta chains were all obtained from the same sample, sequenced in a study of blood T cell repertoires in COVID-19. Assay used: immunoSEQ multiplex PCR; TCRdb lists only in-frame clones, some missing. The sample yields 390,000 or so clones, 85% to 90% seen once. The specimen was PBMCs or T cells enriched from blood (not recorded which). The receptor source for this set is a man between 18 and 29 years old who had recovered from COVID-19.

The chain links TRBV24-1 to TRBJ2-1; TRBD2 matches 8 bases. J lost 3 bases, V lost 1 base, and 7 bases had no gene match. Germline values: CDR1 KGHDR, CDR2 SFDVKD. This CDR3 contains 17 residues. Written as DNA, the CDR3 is TGTGCCACCAGTGATTTTCGCGGTAGCGGGAACTACAATGAGCAGTTCTTC. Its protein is CATSDFRGSGNYNEQFF.

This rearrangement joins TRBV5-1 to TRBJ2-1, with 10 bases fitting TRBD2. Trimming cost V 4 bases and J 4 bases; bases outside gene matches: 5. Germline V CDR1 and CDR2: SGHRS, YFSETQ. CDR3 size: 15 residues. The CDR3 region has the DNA TGCGCCAGCAGCCAAGGACTAGCGGAATACAATGAGCAGTTCTTC. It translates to CASSQGLAEYNEQFF.

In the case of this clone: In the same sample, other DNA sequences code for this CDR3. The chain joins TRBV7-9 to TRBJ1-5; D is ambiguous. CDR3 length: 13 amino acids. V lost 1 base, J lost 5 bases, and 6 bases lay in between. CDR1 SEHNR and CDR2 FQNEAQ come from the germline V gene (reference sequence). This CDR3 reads CASSLGQDQPQHF. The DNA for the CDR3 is TGTGCCAGCAGCTTAGGGCAGGATCAGCCCCAGCATTTT. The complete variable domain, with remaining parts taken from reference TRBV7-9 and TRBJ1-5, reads DTGVSQNPRHKITKRGQNVTFRCDPISEHNRLYWYRQTLGQGPEFLTYFQNEAQLEKSRLLSDRFSAERPKGSFSTLEIQRTEQGDSAMYLCASSLGQDQPQHFGDGTRLSIL.

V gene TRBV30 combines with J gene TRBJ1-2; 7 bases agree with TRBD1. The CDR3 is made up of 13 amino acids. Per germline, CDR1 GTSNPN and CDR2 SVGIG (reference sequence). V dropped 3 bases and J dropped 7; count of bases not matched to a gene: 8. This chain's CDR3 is CAWSGETGFGYTF. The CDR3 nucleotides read TGTGCCTGGAGCGGAGAGACAGGGTTTGGCTACACCTTC.

The CDR3 DNA follows: TGTGCCAGCAGAAGGGACAGCACAGCCCCCTCTGAAGCTTTCTTT. Its translation: CASRRDSTAPSEAFF. The V call is TRBV5-4, the J call TRBJ1-1, with TRBD1 matching 7 bases. This CDR3 region has 15 residues. Germline CDR1 SGHNT, CDR2 YYREEE (reference sequence). J gave up 6 bases and V 5 bases, and 13 bases lay outside the gene matches. Filled out from reference TRBV5-4 and TRBJ1-1, the complete variable domain reads ETGVTQSPTHLIKTRGQQVTLRCSSQSGHNTVSWYQQALGQGPQFIFQYYREEENGRGNFPPRFSGLQFPNYSSELNVNALELDDSALYLCASRRDSTAPSEAFFGQGTRLTVV.

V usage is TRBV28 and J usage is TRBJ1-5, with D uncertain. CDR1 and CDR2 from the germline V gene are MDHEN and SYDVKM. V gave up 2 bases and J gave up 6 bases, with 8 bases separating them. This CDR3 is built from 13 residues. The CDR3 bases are TGTGCCAGCAGTTTAGACGGAGGTCAGCCCCAGCATTTT. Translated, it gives CASSLDGGQPQHF.

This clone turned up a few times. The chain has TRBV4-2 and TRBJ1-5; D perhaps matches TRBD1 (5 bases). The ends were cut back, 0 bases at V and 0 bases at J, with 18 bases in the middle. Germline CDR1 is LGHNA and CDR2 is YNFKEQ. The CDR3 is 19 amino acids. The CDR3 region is CASSQEKGWSGYSNQPQHF. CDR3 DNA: TGTGCCAGCAGCCAAGAGAAGGGGTGGTCTGGCTATAGCAATCAGCCCCAGCATTTT.

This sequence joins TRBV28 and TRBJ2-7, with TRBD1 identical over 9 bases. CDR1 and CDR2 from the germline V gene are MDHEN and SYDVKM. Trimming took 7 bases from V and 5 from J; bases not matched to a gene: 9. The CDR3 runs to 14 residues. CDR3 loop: CASIPGQGIHEQYF. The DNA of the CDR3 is TGTGCCAGCATACCCGGACAGGGGATCCACGAGCAGTACTTC.

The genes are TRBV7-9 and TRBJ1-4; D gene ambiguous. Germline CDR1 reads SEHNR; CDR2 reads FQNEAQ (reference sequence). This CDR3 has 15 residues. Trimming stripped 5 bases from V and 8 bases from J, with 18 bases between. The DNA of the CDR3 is TGTGCCAGCAGCCCGCAGGAGGCGGTTGGGGAAAAACTGTTTTTT. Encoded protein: CASSPQEAVGEKLFF.

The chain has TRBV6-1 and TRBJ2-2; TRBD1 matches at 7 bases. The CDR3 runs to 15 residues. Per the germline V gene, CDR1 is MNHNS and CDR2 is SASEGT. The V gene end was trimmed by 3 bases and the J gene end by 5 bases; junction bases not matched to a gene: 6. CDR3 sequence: CASSERTGRTGELFF. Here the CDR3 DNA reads TGTGCCAGCAGTGAGCGGACAGGACGGACCGGGGAGCTGTTTTTT.

In DNA form, the CDR3 reads TGTGCCAGCAGTGAAGGGAGGACAGCCAGCAATCAGCCCCAGCATTTT. This translates into CASSEGRTASNQPQHF. The rearrangement uses TRBV2 and TRBJ1-5; a possible D gene is TRBD1 (6 bases). There are 16 residues in the CDR3. Trimming removed 1 base at V and 1 base at J, with 11 bases between. The germline gives CDR1 SNHLY, CDR2 FYNNEI.

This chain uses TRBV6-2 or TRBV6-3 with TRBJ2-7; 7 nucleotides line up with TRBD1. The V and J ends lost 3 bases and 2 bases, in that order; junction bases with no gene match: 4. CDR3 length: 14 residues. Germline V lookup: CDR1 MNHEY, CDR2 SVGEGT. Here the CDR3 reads CASSYRQGPYEQYF. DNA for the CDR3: TGTGCCAGCAGTTATCGACAGGGACCCTACGAGCAGTACTTC.

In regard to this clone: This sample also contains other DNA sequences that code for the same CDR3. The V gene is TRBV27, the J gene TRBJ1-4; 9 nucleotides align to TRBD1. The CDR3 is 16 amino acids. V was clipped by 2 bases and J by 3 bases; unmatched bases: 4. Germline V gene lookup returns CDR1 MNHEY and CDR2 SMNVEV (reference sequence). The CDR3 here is CASSLTQGAANEKLFF. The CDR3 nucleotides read TGTGCCAGCAGTTTAACACAGGGGGCGGCTAATGAAAAACTGTTTTTT.